This is a list of T cell receptor beta chains from one sample in a study of blood T cells in healthy people across ages. Via MiXCR, TCRdb re-called the 5' RACE reads, giving one row per CDR3 protein. Among around 1,700,000 distinct CDR3 sequences listed, 25% to 30% were seen once. The material sequenced was blood. The receptors derive from a young woman in good health. CDR3s leave out the opening cysteine and the closing phenylalanine or tryptophan.

TRBV29-1	TRBJ1-2	SVLQGSDNYGYT
TRBV19	TRBJ2-5	ASSTRTGETQY
TRBV29-1	TRBJ2-1	SVGGQNEQF
TRBV10-3	TRBJ2-5	AIRDPRGRETQY
TRBV5-5	TRBJ1-1	ASSPNTAQAF
TRBV7-2	TRBJ2-7	ASSFSGGEQY
TRBV25-1	TRBJ2-7	ASNDSPGVEQY
TRBV3-1	TRBJ2-1	ASSQELTAGRNEQF
TRBV29-1	TRBJ2-7	SVDSWGEQY
TRBV7-8	TRBJ1-4	ASSPKMDSSHEKLF
TRBV5-1	TRBJ2-7	ASSPGQAYCEQY
TRBV11-2	-	ASSLVAPAYEQY
TRBV20-1	TRBJ1-4	SALWTATNEKLF
TRBV28	TRBJ2-6	ASSLRGASGANVLT
TRBV24-1	TRBJ2-1	ATSDPAQAKF
TRBV11-2	TRBJ1-1	ASTLGGRGNTEAF
TRBV7-2	TRBJ2-7	ASSSASDEQY
TRBV6-5	TRBJ1-1	ASSYSEQGYTEAF
TRBV5-1	TRBJ2-5	ASGLIQAVETQY